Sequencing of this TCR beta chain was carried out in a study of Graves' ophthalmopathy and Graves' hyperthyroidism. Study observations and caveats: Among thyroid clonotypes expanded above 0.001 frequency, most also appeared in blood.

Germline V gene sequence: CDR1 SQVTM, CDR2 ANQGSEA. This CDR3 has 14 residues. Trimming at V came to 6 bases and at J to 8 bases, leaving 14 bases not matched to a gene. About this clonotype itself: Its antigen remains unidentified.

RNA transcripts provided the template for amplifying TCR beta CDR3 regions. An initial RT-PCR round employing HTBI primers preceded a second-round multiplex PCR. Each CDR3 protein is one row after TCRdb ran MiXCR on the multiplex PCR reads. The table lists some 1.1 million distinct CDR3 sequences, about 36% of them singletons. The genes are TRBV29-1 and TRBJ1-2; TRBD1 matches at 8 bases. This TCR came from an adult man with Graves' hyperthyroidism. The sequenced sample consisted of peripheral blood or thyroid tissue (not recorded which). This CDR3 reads CSVQLRRQGSGYTF. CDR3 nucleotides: TGCAGCGTACAATTACGTCGACAGGGGAGCGGCTACACCTTC.